Shown below are 13 T cell receptor beta chains from a single sample sequenced in a study of shared T cell receptors in the human thymus. The data were produced by immunoSEQ multiplex PCR, yet TCRdb's version contains in-frame clones alone and is incomplete. The data show 550,000 to 800,000 clones, approximately 85% seen once. The sample also formed part of further work on human thymus T cells.

Sequencing was done on a sample of thymocytes. These receptors came from a girl less than two years old with a congenital heart defect.

This rearrangement joins TRBV5-4 to TRBJ1-2, with D maybe TRBD1 (6 bases). CDR3 length: 16 amino acids. Trimming took 4 bases from V and 4 from J, leaving 20 bases between them. From germline, CDR1 is SGHNT and CDR2 YYREEE (reference sequence). CDR3 sequence reads: CASSSLQGTSSYGYTF. CDR3 coding DNA: TGTGCCAGCAGCAGTCTACAGGGAACCTCTTCCTATGGCTACACCTTC.

The gene calls are TRBV11-2 and TRBJ1-6; 7 bases line up with TRBD1. Germline assignment: CDR1 SGHAT and CDR2 FQNNGV. The CDR3 runs 17 residues. V lost 0 bases and J lost 5; bases outside the gene matches: 7. CDR3: CASSLERGDRDNSPLHF. As DNA, the CDR3 is TGTGCCAGCAGCTTAGAGAGGGGGGACAGAGATAATTCACCCCTCCACTTT.

The chain recombines TRBV4-1 with TRBJ2-3, with 8 positions matching TRBD1. The CDR3 is 15 amino acids. The ends lost 7 bases at V and 5 bases at J; junction bases unmatched: 11. Germline loops: CDR1 MGHRA, CDR2 YSYEKL. The CDR3 DNA reads TGCGCCAGCACCTCGGGGGACAGGAAGGTAGATACGCAGTATTTT. Its translation: CASTSGDRKVDTQYF.

The chain links TRBV15 to TRBJ1-5, with D unclear. The CDR3 contains 13 residues. V dropped 6 bases and J dropped 7 bases, with 13 bases sitting between them. Germline-derived CDR1 and CDR2 are LNHNV and YYDKDF (reference sequence). The CDR3 is CATRNNGWQPQHF. The DNA of the CDR3 is TGTGCCACCAGAAACAACGGGTGGCAGCCCCAGCATTTT.

This clone has just a few counts. V usage is TRBV10-2 and J usage is TRBJ1-3; perhaps TRBD1 as D (5 bases). Germline CDR1 WSHSY, CDR2 SAAADI. V was cut by 0 bases and J by 5 bases, with 14 bases left in between. This CDR3 has 16 residues. As DNA, the CDR3 is TGCGCCAGCAGTGAGTCGGTCGGCAGGGCCCGAAACACCATATATTTT. Translated: CASSESVGRARNTIYF.

The rearrangement uses TRBV5-6 and TRBJ1-6, with D uncertain. Trimming took off 3 bases at V and 9 bases at J, with 13 bases between the two ends. Germline CDR1 reads SGHDT; CDR2 reads YYEEEE. This CDR3 is built from 14 residues. The CDR3, as DNA: TGTGCCAGCAGCTCACTCGTCGGGTTTTCACCCCTCCACTTT. Residues: CASSSLVGFSPLHF.

The CDR3 loop reads CASSFSCRQAHYGYTF. CDR3 DNA sequence: TGTGCCAGCAGTTTCTCTTGCCGACAGGCGCACTATGGCTACACCTTC. This chain links TRBV6-5 with TRBJ1-2; D is possibly TRBD1 (6 bases). Trimming removed 4 bases from V and 3 bases from J, with 18 bases in between. Germline V gives CDR1 MNHEY, CDR2 SVGAGI. The CDR3 has 16 residues.

The table lists this clone with a count of one. The chain carries TRBV6-1 and TRBJ2-3; possible D gene TRBD2, 6 bases. Germline V gene lookup returns CDR1 MNHNS and CDR2 SASEGT. Between the trimmed V and J ends, which lost 1 base and 2 bases, there was a span of 19 bases. The length of the CDR3 is 18 residues. The DNA for the CDR3 is TGTGCCAGCAGTGAAGTCTTCTGGGGGGACGGCACCACAGATACGCAGTATTTT. It yields the protein CASSEVFWGDGTTDTQYF.

The table lists this clone with a count of one. The CDR3 region is CASSLPPGLAGANPGTQYF. The CDR3 bases are TGTGCCAGCAGCTTACCACCCGGACTAGCGGGGGCTAACCCTGGTACGCAGTATTTT. V usage is TRBV7-8 and J usage is TRBJ2-3; TRBD2 aligns across 13 bases. V lost 2 bases to trimming and J lost 8 bases; unmatched junction nucleotides: 16. Germline lookup yields CDR1 SGHVS and CDR2 FQNEAQ. The CDR3 totals 19 residues.

A note on this clone: The junction departs from germline at one end; a sequencing error may be responsible. This chain joins TRBV11-2 and TRBJ1-1; possibly TRBD1 for D (5 bases). This CDR3 is built from 15 residues. Germline V gene lookup returns CDR1 SGHAT and CDR2 FQNNGV. The chain's CDR3 is CASWQGSWLKTEAFF. CDR3 DNA sequence: TGTGCCAGTTGGCAGGGAAGTTGGTTGAAGACTGAAGCTTTCTTT.

V gene TRBV4-3 combines with J gene TRBJ1-3, with 7 bases matching TRBD1. V was clipped by 5 bases and J by 7 bases; unmatched bases: 14. The CDR3 has 16 amino acids. Germline V lookup: CDR1 LGHNA, CDR2 YSLEER. Written as DNA, the CDR3 is TGCGCCAGCAGCTACGACAGGGCCCGGGCGGGGAACACCATATATTTT. This translates into CASSYDRARAGNTIYF.

The chain carries TRBV19 and TRBJ1-4; 8 bases fit TRBD1. The germline CDR1 and CDR2 sequences are LNHDA and SQIVND (reference sequence). Unmatched junction bases numbered 6, after V lost 4 bases and J lost 2 bases. CDR3 length: 16 residues. CDR3 coding DNA: TGTGCCAGTAGTACCCGACAGGGGTTGACTAATGAAAAACTGTTTTTT. Its protein is CASSTRQGLTNEKLFF. The full variable domain, its missing parts supplied by reference TRBV19 and TRBJ1-4, is DGGITQSPKYLFRKEGQNVTLSCEQNLNHDAMYWYRQDPGQGLRLIYYSQIVNDFQKGDIAEGYSVSREKKESFPLTVTSAQKNPTAFYLCASSTRQGLTNEKLFFGSGTQLSVL.

In the case of this clone: Germline is not matched at one junction end, which may reflect a read error. This sequence joins TRBV11-2 and TRBJ2-4; D remains ambiguous. Germline V lookup: CDR1 SGHAT, CDR2 FQNNGV. The CDR3 runs 11 residues. DNA for the CDR3: TGTGCCAGCAGCTTATGGCTAGAACCGCACTTC. This sequence encodes CASSLWLEPHF.